These 4 T cell receptor beta chains were all obtained from the same sample, sequenced in a study of blood T cell repertoires in COVID-19. Data came from immunoSEQ multiplex PCR; TCRdb stores just in-frame clones and leaves some out. Among about 180,000 clones listed, roughly 77% were seen once. Sequencing was performed on peripheral blood. Receptors were obtained from a woman over 75 with COVID-19, enrolled during active disease.

This rearrangement joins TRBV28 to TRBJ2-7; 10 bases match TRBD2. After removal of 4 bases from V and 0 bases from J, the junction contained 6 bases not matched to a gene. Germline V lookup: CDR1 MDHEN, CDR2 SYDVKM. The CDR3 spans 16 residues. The CDR3 nucleotides read TGTGCCAGCAGTTATCCACTAGCGGGACCCTCCTACGAGCAGTACTTC. Translated, it gives CASSYPLAGPSYEQYF.

The chain links TRBV2 to TRBJ2-5, with 9 bases fitting TRBD2. The V segment lost 4 bases and the J segment 4 bases; nucleotides outside the gene matches: 7. CDR1 and CDR2 (germline): SNHLY, FYNNEI. The CDR3 loop spans 15 amino acids. CDR3 coding DNA: TGTGCCAGCAGTGGAGGCGGGAGGGCCGTAGAGACCCAGTACTTC. It encodes CASSGGGRAVETQYF.

The chain recombines TRBV29-1 with TRBJ2-5; 10 bases line up with TRBD1. Germline V gene lookup returns CDR1 SQVTM and CDR2 ANQGSEA. This CDR3 is 12 amino acids long. V lost 7 bases to trimming and J lost 3 bases; unmatched junction nucleotides: 2. CDR3 residues: CSAGQGEETQYF. CDR3 sequence (DNA): TGCAGCGCCGGACAGGGGGAAGAGACCCAGTACTTC.

This sequence joins TRBV11-2 and TRBJ2-1; TRBD2 aligns across 13 bases. Germline V gives CDR1 SGHAT, CDR2 FQNNGV. The CDR3 consists of 17 residues. V lost 5 bases to trimming and J lost 4 bases; unmatched junction nucleotides: 8. The CDR3 loop reads CASSPGLAGDYYNEQFF. CDR3 sequence (DNA): TGTGCCAGCAGCCCCGGACTAGCGGGAGACTATTACAATGAGCAGTTCTTC.